These 3 T cell receptor beta chains share one sample of origin, sequenced in a study of CD8 T cells in Susac syndrome. Roughly 0.45 to 1 ug RNA was reverse transcribed with random hexamers. TCRdb reanalysed the immunoSEQ multiplex PCR reads using MiXCR and keeps one entry per CDR3 protein. The table includes approximately 200,000 distinct CDR3 sequences, roughly 94% detected once. Sequencing was carried out using CD4+ T cells from PBMCs. The receptors come from a human donor with multiple sclerosis.

The chain has TRBV7-2 and TRBJ2-2, with TRBD2 matching 14 bases. Germline V gene data show CDR1 as SGHTA and CDR2 as FQGNSA. The V and J ends lost 5 bases and 7 bases, in that order; junction bases with no gene match: 12. The CDR3 is made up of 18 amino acids. In DNA form, the CDR3 reads TGTGCCAGCAGCCCGCGGACTAGCGGGGGGCGAGGTGGCGGGGAGCTGTTTTTT. Its translation: CASSPRTSGGRGGGELFF.

The genes are TRBV6-5 and TRBJ1-6; D is unclear. The CDR3 sequence is 14 residues long. CDR1 and CDR2 from the germline V gene are MNHEY and SVGAGI. Trimming shortened V by 1 base and J by 9 bases, and 10 bases separated the two germline ends. CDR3 coding DNA: TGTGCCAGCAGTTACTTATGGGGAGGTTCACCCCTCCACTTT. Residues: CASSYLWGGSPLHF.

The V and J genes are TRBV30 and TRBJ1-5; D gene ambiguous. The germline CDR1 and CDR2 sequences are GTSNPN and SVGIG (reference sequence). The CDR3 spans 14 residues. V dropped 2 bases and J dropped 2 bases, with 10 bases sitting between them. CDR3 sequence: CAWSLGSGNQPQHF. CDR3 bases: TGTGCCTGGAGTCTAGGGAGCGGCAATCAGCCCCAGCATTTT. The complete variable domain, with remaining parts taken from reference TRBV30 and TRBJ1-5, reads SQTIHQWPATLVQPVGSPLSLECTVEGTSNPNLYWYRQAAGRGLQLLFYSVGIGQISSEVPQNLSASRPQDRQFILSSKKLLLSDSGFYLCAWSLGSGNQPQHFGDGTRLSIL.